Here is one TCR beta chain with its context. TCRdb's table, derived via immunoSEQ multiplex PCR, lists solely in-frame clones and lacks some. Of some 74,000 clones in the sample, approximately 91% were seen once. V lost 2 bases and J 1 base, leaving 10 bases between the germline ends. Germline CDR1 is SQVTM and CDR2 is ANQGSEA. This CDR3 region has 14 residues. This sample was taken from a study of technical replicates of blood from several donors. The sequence was obtained from a human donor in good health. The J gene is TRBJ2-3, the V gene TRBV29-1; D is unclear. The sample taken for sequencing was T cells isolated from PBMCs. The CDR3 nucleotides are TGCAGCGTTGAAAAGAGTCTTGGCACAGATACGCAGTATTTT. Translation: CSVEKSLGTDTQYF.